These 7 T cell receptor beta chains came from one sample sequenced in a study of T cell responses to AZD1222 COVID-19 vaccine. Clones were read by immunoSEQ multiplex PCR, and TCRdb kept only the in-frame ones, dropping some. The sample shows tens of thousands of clones, roughly 88% of them seen only once. The material was peripheral blood, obtained 28 days after the second dose of the MenACWY control vaccine. The receptors derive from an adult who received the MenACWY meningococcal vaccine as a control.

This clone was detected only a few times. The chain combines TRBV30 with TRBJ1-2; a possible D gene is TRBD1 (5 bases). The CDR3 has 12 amino acids. Trimming removed 4 bases at V and 4 bases at J, with 10 bases between. Germline lookup yields CDR1 GTSNPN and CDR2 SVGIG (reference sequence). CDR3 loop: CAWKGEGYGYTF. In nucleotides, the CDR3 is TGTGCCTGGAAAGGGGAGGGCTATGGCTACACCTTC.

The rearrangement uses TRBV7-2 and TRBJ2-7; TRBD2 might be the D (7 bases). Germline V CDR1 and CDR2: SGHTA, FQGNSA. V was shortened by 5 bases and J by 2 bases, with 13 bases between the two germline ends. The CDR3 runs to 14 residues. The CDR3 is CASSRGALTYEQYF. DNA of the CDR3: TGTGCCAGCAGCCGGGGGGCGCTGACCTACGAGCAGTACTTC.

The chain employs TRBV3-1 (or the pseudogene TRBV3-2) and TRBJ1-2; TRBD1 matches 7 bases. This CDR3 comprises 13 residues. Germline assignment: CDR1 LGHDT and CDR2 YNNKEL (reference sequence). Losses at the gene ends were 6 bases for V and 3 bases for J; bases not matched to a gene: 4. The chain's CDR3 is CASSTDRDYGYTF. The CDR3 DNA reads TGTGCCAGCAGTACAGACAGGGACTATGGCTACACCTTC.

The V call is TRBV21-1, the J call TRBJ1-1. TRBV21-1 is a recognized pseudogene. The CDR3 sequence is 14 residues long. CDR3 protein: CASSKEGRDTEAFF. CDR3 sequence (DNA): TGTGCCAGCAGCAAAGAGGGCCGCGACACTGAAGCTTTCTTT.

The gene calls are TRBV30 and TRBJ2-5, with 7 bases lining up with TRBD2. Trimming took 5 bases from V and 5 from J; bases not matched to a gene: 8. From germline, CDR1 is GTSNPN and CDR2 SVGIG (reference sequence). The CDR3 loop spans 13 amino acids. CDR3 region: CAWENGGGETQYF. CDR3 nucleotides: TGTGCCTGGGAGAACGGGGGAGGGGAGACCCAGTACTTC.

The chain carries TRBV28 and TRBJ1-1, with TRBD1 identical over 8 bases. The CDR3 is made up of 16 amino acids. After removal of 3 bases from V and 6 bases from J, the junction contained 12 bases not matched to a gene. Germline V gene lookup returns CDR1 MDHEN and CDR2 SYDVKM. CDR3 region: CASSFIMQGARAEAFF. The CDR3 bases are TGTGCCAGCAGTTTTATCATGCAGGGGGCGCGAGCTGAAGCTTTCTTT.

In this sample, this clone turned up once. V is TRBV6-1 and J is TRBJ2-7; 7 bases line up with TRBD2. V trimming: 3 bases; J trimming: 4 bases; junction bases outside the gene matches: 9. The CDR3 has 15 amino acids. The V gene's germline CDR1 is MNHNS and CDR2 SASEGT. CDR3 in amino acids: CASSEGRGDPYEQYF. CDR3 sequence (DNA): TGTGCCAGCAGTGAGGGTCGGGGGGATCCGTACGAGCAGTACTTC.